This TCR beta chain was found in a study of graft-versus-host responses after intestinal transplantation. Broader study findings: In recipient marrow, GvH clones were found, and some appeared first in ileum or blood.

This clone appeared a single time. Its antigen is not identified. Here immunoSEQ multiplex PCR was the method, and the copy in TCRdb shows in-frame clones only, minus some. The sample holds about 19,000 clones, around 90% seen once. Germline V CDR1 and CDR2: GTSNPN, SVGIG (reference sequence). CDR3 length: 15 amino acids. J lost 3 bases, V lost 2 bases, and 8 bases had no gene match. The sequence derives from a human patient who received an intestinal transplant, so some T cells may come from the graft donor. The sequencing used PBMCs, collected more than 350 days after transplant. The chain joins TRBV30 to TRBJ2-7; 9 nucleotides agree with TRBD1. The CDR3 reads CAWSIRDRAGYEQYF. CDR3 bases: TGTGCCTGGAGTATCCGGGACAGGGCTGGCTACGAGCAGTACTTC. The variable domain in full, completed from reference TRBV30 and TRBJ2-7, reads SQTIHQWPATLVQPVGSPLSLECTVEGTSNPNLYWYRQAAGRGLQLLFYSVGIGQISSEVPQNLSASRPQDRQFILSSKKLLLSDSGFYLCAWSIRDRAGYEQYFGPGTRLTVT.